The rows below give T cell receptor beta chains drawn from one sample of a study of blood T cell repertoires in COVID-19. Libraries were prepared by immunoSEQ multiplex PCR; TCRdb keeps only in-frame clonotypes and omits some of them. The data show about 140,000 clones, roughly four fifths seen once. The sequenced sample consisted of PBMCs or T cells enriched from blood (not recorded which). The receptor set was obtained from a woman aged 18-29 years who had been exposed to COVID-19. The CDR3 runs from the conserved cysteine through the conserved F or W. D genes are given only for firm matches. Some rows mark clone size as missing; the rest say once, few, many or name a class of expanded clone.

length	size	V	D	J	DNA	CDR3
12	NA	TRBV7-9	NA	TRBJ2-2	TGTGCCAGCAGCCAATACACCGGGGAGCTGTTTTTT	CASSQYTGELFF
18	NA	TRBV4-1	TRBD2	TRBJ2-2	TGCGCCAGCAGCCAACACGGACTAGCGGGATCGAACACCGGGGAGCTGTTTTTT	CASSQHGLAGSNTGELFF
16	NA	TRBV4-1	NA	TRBJ1-2	TGCGCCAGCAGCCAAGATCTACAGGGCGCGAACTATGGCTACACCTTC	CASSQDLQGANYGYTF
13	NA	TRBV2	NA	TRBJ2-1	TGTGCCAGCAAGGGGGACTACTACAATGAGCAGTTCTTC	CASKGDYYNEQFF
14	NA	TRBV28	TRBD1	TRBJ1-1	TGTGCCAGCAACAAAGGGGGCCTGAACACTGAAGCTTTCTTT	CASNKGGLNTEAFF
13	NA	TRBV27	TRBD1	TRBJ1-2	TGTGCCAGCCGGGACAGCGGAGGGTATGGCTACACCTTC	CASRDSGGYGYTF
13	once	TRBV19	TRBD1	TRBJ2-7	TGTGCCATCTCGGACAGGGGAGGCAACGAGCAGTACTTC	CAISDRGGNEQYF
15	NA	TRBV10-1	NA	TRBJ2-1	TGCGCCAGCAGTGAAGCCTACGGGGGCTACAATGAGCAGTTCTTC	CASSEAYGGYNEQFF
14	NA	TRBV29-1	TRBD1	TRBJ1-2	TGCAGCGTTGGGGGCAGGGGGCGGAACTATGGCTACACCTTC	CSVGGRGRNYGYTF
14	NA	TRBV6-5	NA	TRBJ2-2	TGTGCCAGCAGACTAGGAGGGGCAGCCGGGGAGCTGTTTTTT	CASRLGGAAGELFF
17	NA	TRBV6-2/TRBV6-3	TRBD1	TRBJ2-7	TGTGCCAGCAGTAAGTCTAAGGGACAGATAAGAGTCTACGAGCAGTACTTC	CASSKSKGQIRVYEQYF
14	NA	TRBV6-5	TRBD1	TRBJ1-2	TGTGCCAGCAGTTGGGGACAGGGGAGTGATGGCTACACCTTC	CASSWGQGSDGYTF
16	NA	TRBV30	TRBD2	TRBJ2-1	TGTGCCTGGAGTGTACGCATAGCGGGGAGGGGCAATGAGCAGTTCTTC	CAWSVRIAGRGNEQFF
18	NA	TRBV6-2/TRBV6-3	TRBD2	TRBJ2-1	TGTGCCAGCAGTTCCCTATACCGAGCGGGAGTTCCCTACAATGAGCAGTTCTTC	CASSSLYRAGVPYNEQFF
12	NA	TRBV6-5	NA	TRBJ1-4	TGTGCCAGCAGTAGACAAGGTGAAAAACTGTTTTTT	CASSRQGEKLFF
16	once	TRBV21-1	NA	TRBJ2-2	TGTGCCAGCAGCAAAACCAGCGGGAGGGCCACCGGGGAGCTGTTTTTT	CASSKTSGRATGELFF
16	NA	TRBV29-1	NA	TRBJ1-3	TGCAGCGTTGAAGTGCGGCACATGAGCTCTGGAAACACCATATATTTT	CSVEVRHMSSGNTIYF
17	NA	TRBV7-9	NA	TRBJ1-5	TGTGCCAGCAGCGTCTCAGGGGCTAGGGATAGCAATCAGCCCCAGCATTTT	CASSVSGARDSNQPQHF
15	NA	TRBV4-1	NA	TRBJ1-1	TGCGCCAGCAGCCCCCTTACGGAGGGATTCACTGAAGCTTTCTTT	CASSPLTEGFTEAFF
17	NA	TRBV7-9	TRBD2	TRBJ2-3	TGTGCCAGCAGCGATGGGACTAGCGGGGGGATCACAGATACGCAGTATTTT	CASSDGTSGGITDTQYF
16	NA	TRBV4-2	NA	TRBJ1-2	TGTGCCAGCAGCCAAGGTTCGGAGAGGACTAACTATGGCTACACCTTC	CASSQGSERTNYGYTF
12	once	TRBV28	NA	TRBJ2-3	TGTGCCAGCAGCAAACAGGCTAATACGCAGTATTTT	CASSKQANTQYF
13	NA	TRBV28	NA	TRBJ2-7	TGTGCCAGCACTTTTGGCACCGCCTACGAGCAGTACTTC	CASTFGTAYEQYF
15	NA	TRBV28	TRBD1	TRBJ1-2	TGTGCCAGCAGTCTCCGGGACAGAGAGCTCTATGGCTACACCTTC	CASSLRDRELYGYTF
15	NA	TRBV7-9	TRBD1	TRBJ2-3	TGTGCCAGCAGCCGACAGGGGTCGAGCACAGATACGCAGTATTTT	CASSRQGSSTDTQYF
16	NA	TRBV9	TRBD1	TRBJ2-7	TGTGCCAGCAGCGTAGGGGGGACAGGGAGACCCTACGAGCAGTACTTC	CASSVGGTGRPYEQYF
15	NA	TRBV5-5	NA	TRBJ2-7	TGTGCCAGCAGCTTGTGGCAGGGGCTCTCCTACGAGCAGTACTTC	CASSLWQGLSYEQYF
15	NA	TRBV27	TRBD2	TRBJ2-1	TGTGCCAGCAGTTTACTAGCGGGAGCTTACAATGAGCAGTTCTTC	CASSLLAGAYNEQFF
15	NA	TRBV7-6	NA	TRBJ1-3	TGTGCCAGCAGCTTAAGCTCCGGGAGCGGAAACACCATATATTTT	CASSLSSGSGNTIYF
15	NA	TRBV9	NA	TRBJ2-5	TGTGCCAGCAGCGTACAGGGCTTTTTAGGGGAGACCCAGTACTTC	CASSVQGFLGETQYF
16	NA	TRBV2	NA	TRBJ1-4	TGTGCCAGCAGTGAAGCGCTGGGCCCGCCCTCGGAAAAACTGTTTTTT	CASSEALGPPSEKLFF
18	NA	TRBV9	TRBD2	TRBJ2-1	TGTGCCAGCAGCGTGAAGGCCCTTAGCGGGAGGTCCTACAATGAGCAGTTCTTC	CASSVKALSGRSYNEQFF
14	once	TRBV27	TRBD2	TRBJ2-3	TGTGCCAGCAGACTAGCGGGCCTCACAGATACGCAGTATTTT	CASRLAGLTDTQYF
11	NA	TRBV9	NA	TRBJ1-2	TGTGCCAGCCGAGGGAGCTATGGCTACACCTTC	CASRGSYGYTF
16	NA	TRBV29-1	TRBD1	TRBJ2-6	TGCAGCGTTTCCGGGACAGGGGAGTCTGGGGCCAACGTCCTGACTTTC	CSVSGTGESGANVLTF
15	NA	TRBV28	TRBD1	TRBJ2-1	TGTGCCAGCAGTCCATGGACAGGGGGACACAATGAGCAGTTCTTC	CASSPWTGGHNEQFF
19	NA	TRBV4-1	TRBD2	TRBJ2-2	TGCGCCAGCAGCCAAGGGACTAGCGGGAGGGACAAGAACACCGGGGAGCTGTTTTTT	CASSQGTSGRDKNTGELFF
12	NA	TRBV20-1	NA	TRBJ1-5	TGCAGTGCTGGTGACGGGAATCAGCCCCAGCATTTT	CSAGDGNQPQHF
12	NA	TRBV10-3	NA	TRBJ1-2	TGTGCCATCTGGGGCGAACAGTATGGCTACACCTTC	CAIWGEQYGYTF
14	NA	TRBV6-2/TRBV6-3	NA	TRBJ1-1	TGTGCCAGCAGCCCAGAGGCCTTGACTACTGAAGCTTTCTTT	CASSPEALTTEAFF